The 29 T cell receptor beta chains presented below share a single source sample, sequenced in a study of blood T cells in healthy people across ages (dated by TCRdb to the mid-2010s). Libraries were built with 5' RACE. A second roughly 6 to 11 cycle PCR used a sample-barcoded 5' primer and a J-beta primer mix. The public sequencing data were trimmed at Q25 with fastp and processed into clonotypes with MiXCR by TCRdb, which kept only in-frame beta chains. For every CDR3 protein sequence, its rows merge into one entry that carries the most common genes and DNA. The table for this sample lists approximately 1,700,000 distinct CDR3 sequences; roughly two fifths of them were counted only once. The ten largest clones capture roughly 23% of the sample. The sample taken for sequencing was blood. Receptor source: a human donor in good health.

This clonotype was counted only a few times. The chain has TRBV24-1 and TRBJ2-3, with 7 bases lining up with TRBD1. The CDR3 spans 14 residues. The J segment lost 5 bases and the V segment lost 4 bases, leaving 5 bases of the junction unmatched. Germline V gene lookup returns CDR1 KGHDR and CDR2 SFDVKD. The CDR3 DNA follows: TGTGCCACCAGTGAGGGACAGCCGGGAGATACGCAGTATTTT. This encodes CATSEGQPGDTQYF.

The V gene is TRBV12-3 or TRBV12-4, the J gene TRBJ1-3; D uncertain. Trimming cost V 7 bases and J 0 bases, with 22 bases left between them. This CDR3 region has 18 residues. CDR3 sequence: CASTPREYPWISGNTIYF. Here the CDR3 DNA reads TGTGCCAGCACGCCCCGGGAGTATCCTTGGATCTCTGGAAACACCATATATTTT.

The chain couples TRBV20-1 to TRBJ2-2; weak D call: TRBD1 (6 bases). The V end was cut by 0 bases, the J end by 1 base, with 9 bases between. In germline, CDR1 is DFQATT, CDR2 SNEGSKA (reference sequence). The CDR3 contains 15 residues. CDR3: CSARDWTENTGELFF. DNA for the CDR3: TGCAGTGCTAGAGACTGGACAGAGAACACCGGGGAGCTGTTTTTT.

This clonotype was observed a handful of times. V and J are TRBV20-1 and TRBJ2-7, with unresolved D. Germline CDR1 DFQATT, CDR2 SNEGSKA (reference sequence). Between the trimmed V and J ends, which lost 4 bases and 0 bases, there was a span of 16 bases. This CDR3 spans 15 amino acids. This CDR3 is CSAMSMPGYSYEQYF. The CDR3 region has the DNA TGCAGTGCTATGTCAATGCCGGGCTACTCCTACGAGCAGTACTTC.

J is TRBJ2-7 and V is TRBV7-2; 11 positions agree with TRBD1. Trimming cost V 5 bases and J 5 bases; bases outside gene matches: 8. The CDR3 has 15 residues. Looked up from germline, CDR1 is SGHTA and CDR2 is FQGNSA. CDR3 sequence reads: CASSLGQGDFDEQYF. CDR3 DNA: TGTGCCAGCAGCCTGGGACAGGGGGATTTTGACGAGCAGTACTTC. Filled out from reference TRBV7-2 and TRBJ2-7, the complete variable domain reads GAGVSQSPSNKVTEKGKDVELRCDPISGHTALYWYRQSLGQGLEFLIYFQGNSAPDKSGLPSDRFSAERTGGSVSTLTIQRTQQEDSAVYLCASSLGQGDFDEQYFGPGTRLTVT.

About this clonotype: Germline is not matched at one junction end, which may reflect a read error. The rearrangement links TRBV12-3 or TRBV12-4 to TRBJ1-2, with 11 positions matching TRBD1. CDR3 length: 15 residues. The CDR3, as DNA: TGTGCCAGCAGTGGGGGACAGGGGGTGAACTATGGTTACACCTTC. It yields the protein CASSGGQGVNYGYTF.

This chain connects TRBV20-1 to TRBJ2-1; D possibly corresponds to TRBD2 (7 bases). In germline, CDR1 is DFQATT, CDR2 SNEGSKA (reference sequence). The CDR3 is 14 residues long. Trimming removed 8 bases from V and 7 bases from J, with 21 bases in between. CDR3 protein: CSPRGGGPFNEQFF. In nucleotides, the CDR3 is TGCAGTCCTCGGGGAGGGGGGCCTTTTAATGAGCAGTTCTTC.

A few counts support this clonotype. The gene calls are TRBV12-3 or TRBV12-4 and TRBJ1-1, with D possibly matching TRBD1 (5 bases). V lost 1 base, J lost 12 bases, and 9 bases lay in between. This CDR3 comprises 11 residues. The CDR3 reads CASSLGGASFF. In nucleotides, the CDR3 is TGTGCCAGCAGTTTAGGTGGGGCGTCTTTCTTT.

This chain's CDR3 is CASSQGVLAYNEQFF. The CDR3 bases are TGTGCCAGCAGCCAAGGGGTCTTGGCCTACAATGAGCAGTTCTTC. V gene TRBV14 combines with J gene TRBJ2-1; no clear D gene. This CDR3 is built from 15 residues. The V gene lost 1 base and the J gene lost 2 bases, with 9 bases spanning the gap. The V gene's germline CDR1 is SGHDN and CDR2 FVKESK.

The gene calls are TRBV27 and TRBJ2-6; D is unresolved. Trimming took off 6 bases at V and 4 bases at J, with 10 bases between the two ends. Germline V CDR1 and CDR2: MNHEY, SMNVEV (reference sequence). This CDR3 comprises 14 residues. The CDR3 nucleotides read TGTGCCAGCAGCCGTCAAGCCGGGGCCAACGTCCTGACTTTC. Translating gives CASSRQAGANVLTF.

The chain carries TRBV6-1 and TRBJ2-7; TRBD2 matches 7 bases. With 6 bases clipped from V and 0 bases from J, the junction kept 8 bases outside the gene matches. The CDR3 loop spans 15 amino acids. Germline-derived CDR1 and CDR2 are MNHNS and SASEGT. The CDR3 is CASRERGDTSYEQYF. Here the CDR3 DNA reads TGTGCCAGCAGGGAGCGGGGAGATACCTCCTACGAGCAGTACTTC.

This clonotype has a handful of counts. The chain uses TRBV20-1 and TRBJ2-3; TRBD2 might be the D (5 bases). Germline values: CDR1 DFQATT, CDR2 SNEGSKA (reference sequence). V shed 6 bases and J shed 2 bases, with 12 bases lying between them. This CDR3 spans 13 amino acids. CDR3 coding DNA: TGCAGTGCCCGCTCGGGATTCACAGATACGCAGTATTTT. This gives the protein CSARSGFTDTQYF.

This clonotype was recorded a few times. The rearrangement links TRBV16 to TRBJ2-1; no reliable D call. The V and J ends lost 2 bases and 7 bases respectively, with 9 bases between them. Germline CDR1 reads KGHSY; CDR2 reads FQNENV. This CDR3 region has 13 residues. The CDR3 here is CASSQIGGNEQFF. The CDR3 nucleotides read TGTGCCAGCAGCCAAATAGGCGGAAATGAGCAGTTCTTC. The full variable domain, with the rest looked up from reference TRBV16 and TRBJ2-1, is GEEVAQTPKHLVRGEGQKAKLYCAPIKGHSYVFWYQQVLKNEFKFLISFQNENVFDETGMPKERFSAKCLPNSPCSLEIQATKLEDSAVYFCASSQIGGNEQFFGPGTRLTVL.

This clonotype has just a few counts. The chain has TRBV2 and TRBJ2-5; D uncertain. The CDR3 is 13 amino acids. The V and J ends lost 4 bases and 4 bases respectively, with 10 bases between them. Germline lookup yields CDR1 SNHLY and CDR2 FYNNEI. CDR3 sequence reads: CASSGSGGETQYF. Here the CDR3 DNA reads TGTGCCAGCAGTGGGAGTGGCGGAGAGACCCAGTACTTC.

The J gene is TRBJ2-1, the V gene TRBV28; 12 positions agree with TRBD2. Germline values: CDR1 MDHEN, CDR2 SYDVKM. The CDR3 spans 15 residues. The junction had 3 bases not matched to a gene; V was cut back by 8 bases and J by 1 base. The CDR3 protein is CASDTSGGSYNEQFF. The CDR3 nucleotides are TGTGCCAGCGACACTAGCGGGGGGTCCTACAATGAGCAGTTCTTC. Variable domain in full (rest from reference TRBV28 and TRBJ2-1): DVKVTQSSRYLVKRTGEKVFLECVQDMDHENMFWYRQDPGLGLRLIYFSYDVKMKEKGDIPEGYSVSREKKERFSLILESASTNQTSMYLCASDTSGGSYNEQFFGPGTRLTVL.

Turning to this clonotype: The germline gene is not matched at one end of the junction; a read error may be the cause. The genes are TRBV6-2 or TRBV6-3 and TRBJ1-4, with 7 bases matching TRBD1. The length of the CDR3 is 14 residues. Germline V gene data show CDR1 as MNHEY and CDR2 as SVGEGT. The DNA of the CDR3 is TGTGCCTGCAGTTACCCAGGGGGAGGTGAAAAACTGTTTTTT. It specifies CACSYPGGGEKLFF.

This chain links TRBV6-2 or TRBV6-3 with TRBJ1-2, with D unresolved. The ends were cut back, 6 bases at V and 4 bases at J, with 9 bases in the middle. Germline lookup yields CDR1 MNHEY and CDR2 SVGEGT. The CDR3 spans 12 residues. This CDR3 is CASRTFSYGYTF. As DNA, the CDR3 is TGTGCCAGCAGAACCTTTAGCTATGGCTACACCTTC.

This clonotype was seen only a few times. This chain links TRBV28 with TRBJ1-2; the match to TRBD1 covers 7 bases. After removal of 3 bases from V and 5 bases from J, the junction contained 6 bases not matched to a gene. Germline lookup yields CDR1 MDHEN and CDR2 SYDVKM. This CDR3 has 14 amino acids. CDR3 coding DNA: TGTGCCAGCAGTTTGGAGGGGGCTATATATGGCTACACCTTC. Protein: CASSLEGAIYGYTF.

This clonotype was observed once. The CDR3 here is CASSMPTSGEDTQYF. The DNA of the CDR3 is TGTGCCAGCAGCATGCCGACTAGCGGGGAAGATACGCAGTATTTT. The chain employs TRBV7-3 and TRBJ2-3, with 11 bases that match TRBD2. Germline V CDR1 and CDR2: SGHTA, FQGTGA. This CDR3 spans 15 amino acids. V trimming: 5 bases; J trimming: 5 bases; junction bases outside the gene matches: 6. Full variable domain (remainder filled in from reference TRBV7-3 and TRBJ2-3): GAGVSQTPSNKVTEKGKYVELRCDPISGHTALYWYRQSLGQGPEFLIYFQGTGAADDSGLPNDRFFAVRPEGSVSTLKIQRTERGDSAVYLCASSMPTSGEDTQYFGPGTRLTVL.

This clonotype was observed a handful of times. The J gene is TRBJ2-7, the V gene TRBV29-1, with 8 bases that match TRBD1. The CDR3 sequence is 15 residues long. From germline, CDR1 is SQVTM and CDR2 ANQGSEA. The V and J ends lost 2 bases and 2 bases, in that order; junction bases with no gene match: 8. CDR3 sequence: CSVESEGTGTYEQYF. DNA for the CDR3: TGCAGCGTTGAAAGTGAAGGGACAGGAACCTACGAGCAGTACTTC.

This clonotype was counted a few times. The CDR3 loop reads CASSSEVHQPQHF. CDR3 bases: TGTGCCAGCAGTTCAGAAGTCCATCAGCCCCAGCATTTT. The rearrangement uses TRBV6-6 and TRBJ1-5; D is undetermined. This CDR3 has 13 amino acids. V was clipped by 4 bases and J by 5 bases, with 9 bases between them. Germline V gene sequence: CDR1 MNHNY, CDR2 SVGAGI (reference sequence).

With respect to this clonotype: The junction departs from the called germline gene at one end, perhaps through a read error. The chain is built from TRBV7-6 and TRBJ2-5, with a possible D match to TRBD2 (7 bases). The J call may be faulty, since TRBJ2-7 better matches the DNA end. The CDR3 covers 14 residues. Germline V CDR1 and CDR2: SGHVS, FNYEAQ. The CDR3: CTSSLGGGGYEQYF. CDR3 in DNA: TGTACCAGCAGCTTAGGGGGAGGGGGCTACGAGCAGTACTTC.

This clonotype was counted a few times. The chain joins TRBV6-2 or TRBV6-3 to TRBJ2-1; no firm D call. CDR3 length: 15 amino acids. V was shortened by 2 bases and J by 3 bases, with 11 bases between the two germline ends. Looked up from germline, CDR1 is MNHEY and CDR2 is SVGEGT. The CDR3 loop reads CASSYNPPIYNEQFF. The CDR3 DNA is TGTGCCAGCAGTTACAATCCCCCTATCTACAATGAGCAGTTCTTC.

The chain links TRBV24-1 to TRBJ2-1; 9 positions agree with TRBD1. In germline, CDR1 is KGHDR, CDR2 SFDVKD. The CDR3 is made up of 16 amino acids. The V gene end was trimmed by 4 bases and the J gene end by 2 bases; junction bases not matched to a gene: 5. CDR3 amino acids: CATSDSDRGTYNEQFF. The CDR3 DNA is TGTGCCACCAGTGACTCTGACAGGGGGACCTACAATGAGCAGTTCTTC.

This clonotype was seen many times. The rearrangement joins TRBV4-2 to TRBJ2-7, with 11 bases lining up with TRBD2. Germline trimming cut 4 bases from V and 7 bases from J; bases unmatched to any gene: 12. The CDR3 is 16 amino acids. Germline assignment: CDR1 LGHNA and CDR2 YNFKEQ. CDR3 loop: CASSPELAGARAEQYF. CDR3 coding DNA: TGTGCCAGCAGCCCCGAACTAGCGGGGGCTCGGGCGGAGCAGTACTTC.

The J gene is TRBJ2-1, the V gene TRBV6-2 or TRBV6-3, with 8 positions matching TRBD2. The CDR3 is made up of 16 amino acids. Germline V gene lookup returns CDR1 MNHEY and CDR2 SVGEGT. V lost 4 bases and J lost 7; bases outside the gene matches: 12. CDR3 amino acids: CASSSFSGVTGNEQFF. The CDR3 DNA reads TGTGCCAGCAGTTCATTTAGCGGGGTGACAGGTAATGAGCAGTTCTTC.

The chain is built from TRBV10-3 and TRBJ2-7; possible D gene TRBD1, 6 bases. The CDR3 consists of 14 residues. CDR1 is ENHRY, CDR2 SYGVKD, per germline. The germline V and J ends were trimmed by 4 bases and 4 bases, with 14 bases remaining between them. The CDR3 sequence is CAISAYREIYEQYF. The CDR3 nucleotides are TGTGCCATCAGTGCATACAGGGAAATTTACGAGCAGTACTTC.

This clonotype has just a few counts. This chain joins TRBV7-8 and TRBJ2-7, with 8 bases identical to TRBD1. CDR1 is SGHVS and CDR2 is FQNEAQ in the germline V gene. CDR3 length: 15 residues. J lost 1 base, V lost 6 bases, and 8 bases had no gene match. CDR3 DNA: TGTGCCAGCAGTTCCGGGACAGGTATATCCTACGAGCAGTACTTC. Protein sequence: CASSSGTGISYEQYF.

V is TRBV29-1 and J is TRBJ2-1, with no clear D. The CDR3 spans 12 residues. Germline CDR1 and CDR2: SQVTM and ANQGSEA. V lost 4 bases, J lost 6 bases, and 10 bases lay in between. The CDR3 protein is CSVVEPSNEQFF. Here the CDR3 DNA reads TGCAGCGTTGTAGAGCCCAGCAATGAGCAGTTCTTC.